This TCR beta chain was recovered during a study of OX40 agonist ivuxolimab in advanced cancers. Assay: immunoSEQ multiplex PCR; the TCRdb copy retains only in-frame clones and omits some. The sample lists about 76,000 clones, about 88% occurring once. The CDR3 runs to 13 residues. Germline-derived CDR1 and CDR2 are SGDLS and YYNGEE. Trimming cost V 3 bases and J 6 bases, with 11 bases left between them. Sequenced material: CD4+ or CD8+ T cells sorted from blood, taken in a trial of the OX40 agonist ivuxolimab. This rearrangement joins TRBV9 to TRBJ2-3; D gene ambiguous. The source of this sequence is an adult with an advanced solid tumor such as melanoma, head and neck, liver or kidney cancer. The CDR3 here is CASSETLGDTQYF. CDR3 nucleotide sequence: TGTGCCAGCAGCGAAACTCTGGGGGATACGCAGTATTTT.